This T cell receptor beta chain was obtained from a study of prognosis after radiotherapy for stage I lung cancer (dated by TCRdb to about 2021). Broadly, across the study: Between early 2018 and January 2019, approximately 18 stage I NSCLC patients were enrolled in Nanjing, China. Of the enrolled patients, fourteen had newly diagnosed primary stage I lung tumors, while four or five had oligometastatic NSCLC following surgical resection of the primary tumor. Every patient was deemed medically inoperable, 12 because of comorbidities and 7 because they refused surgery. Ages in the cohort of about a dozen men and about six women ranged from about 50 to 85 years, with a median of 74. Squamous cell carcinoma histology was identified in 7 or 8 patients, and adenocarcinoma histology was identified in twelve patients. SBRT was given in 3 to 5 fractions with a biologically effective dose of at least 100 Gy, using image-guided IMRT or VMAT. SBRT was not combined with any concurrent therapy in any patient. Distant metastases were developed by four of the 19 patients after SBRT, at a median of roughly 7 months, whereas no significant progression was observed in the other 15 patients. Peripheral blood TCR beta repertoires were profiled in stage I NSCLC patients before and after stereotactic body radiotherapy, and the repertoires were related to distant failure. The study sequenced about 40 blood samples from 20 or so patients, one before and one after SBRT per patient. What the authors observed across the whole study: Differences by metastasis status were reportedly seen in TRBV and TRBJ usage frequencies, involving two V genes at baseline and, after SBRT, 8 or 9 V genes and two J genes. None of the reported P values were adjusted for multiple comparisons. Limitations of the study included a small cohort and short follow-up, and the study findings need independent validation. Unique TCR clone counts fell after SBRT (median 10,088 before versus roughly 7,200 after; Wilcoxon paired P=0.011). Tumor specificity of expanded TCR clones was not determined. Post-SBRT Shannon entropy and its change from baseline were lower in patients who developed distant metastases; baseline Shannon entropy was not associated with metastases.

A history of other malignancies or of prior chemotherapy or radiotherapy was absent in all patients, and node-negative disease was shown on CT and PET/CT in all patients. At each of the two time points, 5.5 to 7.5 milliliters of peripheral venous blood were collected into EDTA tubes. Ficoll-Paque Plus density-gradient centrifugation was used to isolate PBMCs. Samples were stored at -80°C immediately after collection until analysis. This clonotype was seen just once. Its cognate antigen has yet to be identified. No much larger clonotype is one base removed from it; base qualities were not supplied. One read yields weak evidence. CDR1 SGHRS and CDR2 YFSETQ are derived from the germline V gene. From the cysteine through the phenylalanine, the CDR3 covers 17 amino acids. The read is trimmed to its CDR3 DNA, 51 bases read in frame from base 1. Trimming leaves V shorter by 0 bases and J shorter by 2 bases, with the junction holding 2 bases beyond the gene matches.

The TCR beta CDR3 region was amplified from genomic DNA by two rounds of multiplex PCR. The first PCR round used primers specific to each TRBV and TRBJ gene, and the primer sequences were filed in Chinese patent CN105087789A. Universal primers were used in the second round of PCR. The Roche High Pure PCR Template Preparation Kit was used to extract genomic DNA from frozen PBMCs. The libraries underwent paired-end sequencing with 151 bp reads on an Illumina HiSeq 3000. Under the source paper's analysis protocol: Raw reads lacking the multiplex PCR primer sequences were removed with CutAdapt. PEAR was used to merge high-quality paired reads into contigs. TRB V, D and J gene segments were assigned to each contig with MiXCR by alignment to reference sequences. To remove sequencing errors, CDR3 sequences were clustered according to base quality and sequence similarity. Shannon entropy normalized by the natural log of productive TCR sequence number was used as the measure of diversity. Clonality was computed as one minus the ratio of Shannon entropy to the natural log of the number of unique clonotypes. The Youden index of ROC curves was used to select progression-free survival cut-offs for repertoire metrics, and analyses were performed in R 3.5.3. TCRdb reworked the public reads: Q25 trimming with fastp, MiXCR clone assembly, productive beta chains retained. Merged by CDR3 protein, the rows form single entries marked with the most common genes and DNA. Here the V and J calls rest on TCRdb's processing, not on the authors' analysis. In all, the sample holds about 26,000 distinct CDR3 sequences, and approximately 31% of those were seen once. Clones ranked in the top ten supply 30% to 40% of the sample.

The V and J segments used are TRBV5-1 and TRBJ2-6; a stretch of 10 junction bases matches TRBD1. The clonotype was recovered from a donor over 45 with non-small cell lung cancer. This specimen was PBMCs, taken before or after stereotactic body radiation therapy (not recorded which). The DNA is TGCGCCAGCAGCTTGGATGGACAGGGGGCTGGGGCCAACGTCCTGACTTTC. Its protein is CASSLDGQGAGANVLTF.